The clone carrying this T cell receptor beta chain occurred many times. Its antigen is not known. The CDR3 totals 14 residues. The junction had 7 bases not matched to a gene; V was cut back by 6 bases and J by 6 bases. Per the germline V gene, CDR1 is MNHNS and CDR2 is SASEGT. This entry belongs to a study of CD8 T cells in ankylosing spondylitis. Whole-study results and caveats: What appeared characteristic of ankylosing spondylitis blood was a TCR beta motif of fewer than ten highly homologous variants. Reported data indicate significant enrichment of disease-linked clones within matched ankylosing spondylitis synovial fluid.

Each CDR3 protein gets one entry after TCRdb re-called the 5' RACE reads with MiXCR. This sample has roughly 670,000 distinct CDR3 sequences, with around a fifth found just once. The sample consisted of blood, either unsorted or a sorted T cell fraction (not recorded which). This rearrangement joins TRBV6-1 to TRBJ1-5, with 8 nucleotides matching TRBD1. This receptor was identified in a male donor with ankylosing spondylitis. CDR3 sequence reads: CASSSQTGVQPQHF. The CDR3 bases are TGTGCCAGCAGCTCCCAGACAGGGGTTCAGCCCCAGCATTTT.